This TCR beta chain was sequenced during a study of beta chain features in type 1 diabetes. Points from the study as a whole: Among type 1 diabetes patients, VDJ junctions had fewer insertions and more deletions. TCRB CDR3 length was moderately but significantly reduced in all four CD4+ subsets of Type 1 diabetes patients.

As for this clone: Its antigen is currently unknown.

Trimming cost V 6 bases and J 4 bases, with 11 bases left between them. This CDR3 spans 13 amino acids. Looked up from germline, CDR1 is KGHSH and CDR2 is LQKENI. Sorting that relied on CD45RO/CCR7/CD25/CD127/CD95/CD27 yielded CD4+ naive, central memory, regulatory and stem cell-like memory cells. Sorted populations all had greater than 95% purity. Sequenced material consisted of expressed TCRB transcripts (all of the isolated RNA was reverse transcribed). Sequenced by immunoSEQ multiplex PCR; TCRdb stores in-frame clones only, minus some. The sample lists around 56,000 clones, approximately 52% seen once, with 2% to 3% in the top ten.

This chain links TRBV18 with TRBJ2-3; D is unclear. The material sequenced was Tregs from blood. The TCR sequence derives from a woman between 40 and 50 years old with type 1 diabetes. CDR3 coding DNA: TGTGCCAGCTCTCCCCTGGCTGCAGATACGCAGTATTTT. Protein: CASSPLAADTQYF.